This TCR beta chain came from a study of T-cell reconstitution after alpha-beta-depleted transplantation in children. Germline V gives CDR1 LNHNV, CDR2 YYDKDF (reference sequence). The V and J ends lost 0 bases and 7 bases, in that order; junction bases with no gene match: 6. The CDR3 length is 15 residues. Unique molecular identifiers were used to barcode this TCRbeta library. TCRdb reprocessed the PCR reads via MiXCR and lists one record per CDR3 protein. Of about 270,000 distinct CDR3 sequences in the sample, 9.9% were seen once. This clonotype has only a few counts. This specimen was PBMCs from the stem cell graft donor, taken from the stem cell graft. The J gene is TRBJ2-3, the V gene TRBV15; 8 bases fit TRBD2. This TCR was recovered from a human donor who donated a stem cell graft to a child with SCID. CDR3 bases: TGTGCCACCAGCAGAGAGGCGGGGGGAGCCAATACGCAGTATTTT. Its protein is CATSREAGGANTQYF.